A single sample gave rise to the 30 T cell receptor beta chains below, sequenced in a study of cytomegalovirus exposure and HLA in healthy donors. The PCR had 60 Vbeta and 13 Jbeta primers. The repertoire was sequenced with immunoSEQ multiplex PCR; TCRdb's copy has only in-frame clones and lacks some. This sample yields 200,000 or so clones, of which 75% to 90% are seen a single time; roughly 2.6% belongs to the top ten. The sequencing input was PBMCs. The receptors were sampled from a woman between 50 and 59 years old in good health and CMV-seropositive.

The chain carries TRBV11-3 and TRBJ2-7; D is perhaps TRBD2 (5 bases). CDR3 length: 13 residues. V lost 5 bases to trimming and J lost 3 bases, with 11 bases between them. The V gene's germline CDR1 is SGHNT and CDR2 YENEEA. The CDR3 spells CASSRPGSYEQYF. The DNA of the CDR3 is TGTGCCAGCAGCCGCCCGGGGAGCTACGAGCAGTACTTC.

Note on this clone: Other DNA sequences in the sample encode the same CDR3. The chain uses TRBV6-5 and TRBJ1-5; 8 nucleotides agree with TRBD1. Losses at the gene ends were 5 bases for V and 4 bases for J; bases not matched to a gene: 1. The CDR3 contains 13 residues. Looked up from germline, CDR1 is MNHEY and CDR2 is SVGAGI. Here the CDR3 DNA reads TGTGCCAGCAGTCGGACAGGGAATCAGCCCCAGCATTTT. This sequence encodes CASSRTGNQPQHF.

The chain's CDR3 is CASTDRSNQPQHF. The CDR3 region has the DNA TGCGCCAGCACGGACAGGAGCAATCAGCCCCAGCATTTT. The chain combines TRBV10-2 with TRBJ1-5, with TRBD1 identical over 7 bases. The CDR3 consists of 13 residues. Germline V CDR1 and CDR2: WSHSY, SAAADI. Trimming removed 7 bases from V and 1 base from J; junction bases left unmatched: 1.

The chain uses TRBV5-6 and TRBJ2-5, with 9 nucleotides matching TRBD1. This CDR3 comprises 15 residues. Germline V gene sequence: CDR1 SGHDT, CDR2 YYEEEE. Trimming cost V 3 bases and J 1 base; bases outside gene matches: 4. CDR3: CASSYDRGFQETQYF. The CDR3 nucleotides are TGTGCCAGCAGCTACGACAGGGGGTTCCAAGAGACCCAGTACTTC.

As to this clone: Because the CDR3's place on the DNA is in doubt, the DNA is left out and the CDR3 is given as listed by TCRdb. The V call is TRBV21-1, the J call TRBJ1-6. TRBV21-1 is tagged as a pseudogene. Both ends counted, the CDR3 spans 17 residues. This chain's CDR3 is CASSKEIRVGLGSPLHF.

This sequence joins TRBV2 and TRBJ1-5; no clear D gene. V lost 4 bases, J lost 6 bases, and 13 bases lay in between. The germline CDR1 and CDR2 sequences are SNHLY and FYNNEI. This CDR3 contains 14 residues. This chain's CDR3 is CASSASDLAQPQHF. CDR3 sequence (DNA): TGTGCCAGCAGTGCTTCGGACCTAGCTCAGCCCCAGCATTTT.

J is TRBJ2-5 and V is TRBV9; TRBD1 aligns across 8 bases. V was pared by 3 bases and J by 10 bases, with 5 bases of the junction left unmatched. The length of the CDR3 is 12 residues. Looked up from germline, CDR1 is SGDLS and CDR2 is YYNGEE. CDR3 region: CASSATGGSQYF. In DNA form, the CDR3 reads TGTGCCAGCAGCGCCACAGGGGGGAGCCAGTACTTC.

This clone was found a few times. CDR3 DNA sequence: TGCGCCAGCAGCCGACCGGACAGGGGAGGCACTGAAGCTTTCTTT. It yields the protein CASSRPDRGGTEAFF. V gene TRBV4-1 combines with J gene TRBJ1-1; 9 bases match TRBD1. The trim removed 4 bases at V and 4 bases at J, leaving 7 bases unmatched. From germline, CDR1 is MGHRA and CDR2 YSYEKL. The CDR3 spans 15 residues.

The rearrangement uses TRBV30 and TRBJ1-2; 10 bases agree with TRBD1. V was pared by 3 bases and J by 8 bases, with 6 bases of the junction left unmatched. Germline V lookup: CDR1 GTSNPN, CDR2 SVGIG (reference sequence). The CDR3 is made up of 13 amino acids. The CDR3 spells CAWSPGTGVGYTF. CDR3 in DNA: TGTGCCTGGAGCCCCGGGACAGGGGTCGGCTACACCTTC. Full variable domain (rest looked up from reference TRBV30 and TRBJ1-2): SQTIHQWPATLVQPVGSPLSLECTVEGTSNPNLYWYRQAAGRGLQLLFYSVGIGQISSEVPQNLSASRPQDRQFILSSKKLLLSDSGFYLCAWSPGTGVGYTFGSGTRLTVV.

The rearrangement links TRBV7-2 to TRBJ2-1, with 8 bases lining up with TRBD2. With 2 bases clipped from V and 1 base from J, the junction kept 4 bases outside the gene matches. CDR1 and CDR2 (germline): SGHTA, FQGNSA. The CDR3 runs 16 residues. The CDR3 DNA follows: TGTGCCAGCAGCTTATGGGCGGGGGGTTCCTACAATGAGCAGTTCTTC. Protein: CASSLWAGGSYNEQFF.

The chain has TRBV11-2 and TRBJ2-7, with 11 bases lining up with TRBD2. Germline CDR1 and CDR2: SGHAT and FQNNGV. J was trimmed by 7 bases and V by 7 bases; bases with no gene match: 21. The CDR3 is made up of 18 amino acids. CDR3 sequence reads: CASTSKGASGGYQGEQYF. The CDR3 DNA is TGTGCCAGCACTTCGAAGGGGGCTAGCGGGGGGTACCAGGGGGAGCAGTACTTC.

This chain joins TRBV25-1 and TRBJ1-2, with D possibly matching TRBD1 (6 bases). Per the germline V gene, CDR1 is MGHDK and CDR2 is SYGVNS. This CDR3 is built from 15 residues. V was shortened by 0 bases and J by 5 bases, with 13 bases between the two germline ends. CDR3 loop: CASSEYGGRQYGYTF. CDR3 DNA: TGTGCCAGCAGTGAATACGGGGGGCGTCAGTATGGCTACACCTTC.

The chain has TRBV6-6 and TRBJ2-5; 7 positions match TRBD1. The tail of the sequence fits TRBJ2-7 better, so the J call may be wrong. The CDR3 spans 14 residues. Germline V gene data show CDR1 as MNHNY and CDR2 as SVGAGI (reference sequence). The CDR3 DNA sequence: TGTGCCAGCAGTTACACGAGGACAGGCTACGAGCAGTACTTC. Its protein is CASSYTRTGYEQYF.

The J gene is TRBJ2-1, the V gene TRBV11-3, with D possibly matching TRBD1 (6 bases). The CDR3 covers 14 residues. The germline V gene has CDR1 SGHNT and CDR2 YENEEA. V was cut by 3 bases and J by 4 bases, with 10 bases left in between. CDR3 coding DNA: TGTGCCAGCAGCTTGACAGGTACATACAATGAGCAGTTCTTC. Its translation is CASSLTGTYNEQFF.

The rearrangement joins TRBV18 to TRBJ1-1; weak D call: TRBD1 (5 bases). Trimming cost V 3 bases and J 7 bases, with 15 bases left between them. The CDR3 consists of 14 residues. Germline lookup yields CDR1 KGHSH and CDR2 LQKENI. CDR3 in DNA: TGTGCCAGCTCACCGGCGTCTCGGGGGGTTGAAGCTTTCTTT. Protein: CASSPASRGVEAFF.

The chain is built from TRBV9 and TRBJ2-5; 12 bases map to TRBD2. V lost 3 bases and J lost 4; bases outside the gene matches: 7. From germline, CDR1 is SGDLS and CDR2 YYNGEE. The CDR3 sequence is 16 residues long. Written as DNA, the CDR3 is TGTGCCAGCAGCGCCGCTAGCGGGGGGGCCGGAGAGACCCAGTACTTC. Residues: CASSAASGGAGETQYF.

The V gene is TRBV6-1, the J gene TRBJ2-7; the D gene is possibly TRBD1 (6 bases). This CDR3 is 13 amino acids long. Germline lookup yields CDR1 MNHNS and CDR2 SASEGT. V dropped 6 bases and J dropped 2 bases, with 11 bases sitting between them. The chain's CDR3 is CASSLGAPYEQYF. The CDR3 nucleotides are TGTGCCAGCAGCCTGGGGGCCCCCTACGAGCAGTACTTC.

This chain joins TRBV28 and TRBJ2-2; 9 bases align to TRBD1. The trim removed 5 bases at V and 3 bases at J, leaving 13 bases unmatched. The CDR3 spans 18 residues. In germline, CDR1 is MDHEN, CDR2 SYDVKM. The CDR3 DNA follows: TGTGCCAGCAGTCCACTGGACAGGGGAATAGGTTACACCGGGGAGCTGTTTTTT. This codes for CASSPLDRGIGYTGELFF.

This rearrangement joins TRBV2 to TRBJ1-6; D is possibly TRBD1 (5 bases). Germline CDR1 SNHLY, CDR2 FYNNEI. The CDR3 runs 19 residues. Trimming pared 0 bases from V and 3 bases from J, leaving 18 bases between. The CDR3 is CASSEAYPGRGDYNSPLHF. In DNA, the CDR3 is TGTGCCAGCAGTGAAGCTTACCCCGGAAGGGGCGACTATAATTCACCCCTCCACTTT. Full variable domain (missing parts from reference TRBV2 and TRBJ1-6): EPEVTQTPSHQVTQMGQEVILRCVPISNHLYFYWYRQILGQKVEFLVSFYNNEISEKSEIFDDQFSVERPDGSNFTLKIRSTKLEDSAMYFCASSEAYPGRGDYNSPLHFGNGTRLTVT.

The chain links TRBV7-6 to TRBJ2-2; no clear D. V lost 5 bases to trimming and J lost 8 bases, with 9 bases between them. The CDR3 totals 12 residues. Germline V gene data show CDR1 as SGHVS and CDR2 as FNYEAQ. Here the CDR3 reads CASSRSGGELFF. As DNA, the CDR3 is TGTGCCAGCAGCCGGAGTGGAGGGGAGCTGTTTTTT.

The rearrangement uses TRBV6-5 and TRBJ1-6, with 12 bases that match TRBD1. This CDR3 is built from 16 residues. CDR1 is MNHEY and CDR2 is SVGAGI in the germline V gene. With 0 bases clipped from V and 14 bases from J, the junction kept 8 bases outside the gene matches. CDR3 sequence reads: CASSYSSGTGGRTLHF. DNA for the CDR3: TGTGCCAGCAGTTACTCTTCAGGGACAGGGGGCCGGACCCTCCACTTT.

V is TRBV27 and J is TRBJ1-1; 7 bases match TRBD1. After removal of 2 bases from V and 0 bases from J, the junction contained 6 bases not matched to a gene. The germline V gene encodes CDR1 MNHEY and CDR2 SMNVEV (reference sequence). CDR3 length equals 16 residues. The CDR3 DNA reads as TGTGCCAGCAGTTTACGGGGACAGCTCATGAACACTGAAGCTTTCTTT. As protein: CASSLRGQLMNTEAFF.

The rearrangement uses TRBV2 and TRBJ1-2, with D tentatively TRBD1 (5 bases). Germline V gene sequence: CDR1 SNHLY, CDR2 FYNNEI. The CDR3 runs 15 residues. The V end lost 4 bases, the J end lost 2 bases, and 14 bases lay between the germline ends. DNA of the CDR3: TGTGCCAGCAGTGGTGCGGGGCAGGGAAACTATGGCTACACCTTC. It yields the protein CASSGAGQGNYGYTF. The full variable domain, completed using reference TRBV2 and TRBJ1-2, is EPEVTQTPSHQVTQMGQEVILRCVPISNHLYFYWYRQILGQKVEFLVSFYNNEISEKSEIFDDQFSVERPDGSNFTLKIRSTKLEDSAMYFCASSGAGQGNYGYTFGSGTRLTVV.

This sequence joins TRBV11-2 and TRBJ1-1; D is possibly TRBD1 (6 bases). Germline V gene lookup returns CDR1 SGHAT and CDR2 FQNNGV. The CDR3 loop spans 14 amino acids. V was trimmed by 2 bases and J by 6 bases, leaving 13 bases between them. CDR3 protein: CASSLRGARSEAFF. In nucleotides, the CDR3 is TGTGCCAGCAGCTTACGGGGGGCGCGATCTGAAGCTTTCTTT.

Turning to this clone: The junction differs from germline at one of its ends, possibly a read error. The rearrangement links TRBV7-9 to TRBJ1-1, with 8 bases fitting TRBD1. Germline lookup yields CDR1 SEHNR and CDR2 FQNEAQ (reference sequence). CDR3 length: 12 amino acids. CDR3 sequence reads: CSSSWTGNEAFF. The CDR3 DNA follows: TGTTCCAGCAGCTGGACAGGGAATGAAGCTTTCTTT.

This sequence joins TRBV7-2 and TRBJ2-5, with a tentative D call TRBD1 (5 bases). This CDR3 comprises 13 residues. Trimming shortened V by 5 bases and J by 5 bases, and 12 bases separated the two germline ends. Germline V gene data show CDR1 as SGHTA and CDR2 as FQGNSA. CDR3 residues: CASSPRRDETQYF. DNA for the CDR3: TGTGCCAGCAGCCCCCGCAGGGATGAGACCCAGTACTTC.

The chain employs TRBV5-4 and TRBJ2-1, with TRBD2 as a possible D gene (5 bases). Germline loops: CDR1 SGHNT, CDR2 YYREEE (reference sequence). V shed 2 bases and J shed 4 bases, with 22 bases lying between them. CDR3 length: 18 residues. DNA for the CDR3: TGTGCCAGCAGCTTCTGGGCCACGGGATTACGGTTTTACAATGAGCAGTTCTTC. It translates to CASSFWATGLRFYNEQFF. Using reference TRBV5-4 and TRBJ2-1 for the parts outside the CDR3, the full variable domain is ETGVTQSPTHLIKTRGQQVTLRCSSQSGHNTVSWYQQALGQGPQFIFQYYREEENGRGNFPPRFSGLQFPNYSSELNVNALELDDSALYLCASSFWATGLRFYNEQFFGPGTRLTVL.

This chain links TRBV4-1 with TRBJ2-3; 11 positions match TRBD2. CDR1 and CDR2 from the germline V gene are MGHRA and YSYEKL. This CDR3 spans 16 amino acids. V lost 2 bases and J lost 8; bases outside the gene matches: 9. DNA of the CDR3: TGCGCCAGCAGCCAACCCCTTCGAGGACTAGCGGGTACGCAGTATTTT. It yields the protein CASSQPLRGLAGTQYF.

This clone showed up just a few times. The sample has other DNA sequences that encode this CDR3 too. V is TRBV7-9 and J is TRBJ1-1, with D perhaps TRBD1 (6 bases). CDR1 is SEHNR, CDR2 FQNEAQ, per germline (reference sequence). The V gene lost 3 bases and the J gene lost 6 bases, with 11 bases spanning the gap. CDR3 size: 13 residues. The CDR3 protein is CASSFAGAAEAFF. CDR3 sequence (DNA): TGTGCCAGCAGCTTCGCGGGGGCTGCTGAAGCTTTCTTT.

The chain employs TRBV11-2 and TRBJ2-3, with 9 bases aligning to TRBD2. The CDR3 has 15 residues. With 3 bases clipped from V and 5 bases from J, the junction kept 6 bases outside the gene matches. Looked up from germline, CDR1 is SGHAT and CDR2 is FQNNGV. The CDR3 sequence is CASSFERGAVDTQYF. CDR3 DNA sequence: TGTGCCAGCAGCTTCGAGCGGGGGGCGGTAGATACGCAGTATTTT.